Shown below are 21 T cell receptor beta chains from a single sample sequenced in a study of lymphopenia after photon versus proton radiotherapy. The repertoire was sequenced with immunoSEQ multiplex PCR; TCRdb's copy has only in-frame clones and lacks some. The sample has more than 15,000 clones; 70% to 90% are singletons. Source: peripheral blood, taken from a patient treated with photon-based radiotherapy. These receptors came from a woman aged 45-65 years with pancreatic cancer.

V is TRBV28 and J is TRBJ1-4; 8 bases align to TRBD1. V was pared by 4 bases and J by 8 bases, with 21 bases of the junction left unmatched. Germline-derived CDR1 and CDR2 are MDHEN and SYDVKM. There are 19 residues in the CDR3. The CDR3 region has the DNA TGTGCCAGCAGTTACCTAGACGGACAGGGAGAGGGATTAGGGGAAAAACTGTTTTTT. Protein product: CASSYLDGQGEGLGEKLFF.

The chain carries TRBV28 and TRBJ1-1, with D tentatively TRBD1 (6 bases). CDR3 size: 17 residues. Germline V gene data show CDR1 as MDHEN and CDR2 as SYDVKM. Trimming stripped 1 base from V and 0 bases from J, with 15 bases between. The CDR3 is CASSLLGGGHLNTEAFF. In DNA, the CDR3 is TGTGCCAGCAGTTTATTAGGGGGGGGACACTTGAACACTGAAGCTTTCTTT.

J is TRBJ2-7 and V is TRBV7-2; D ambiguous. The CDR3 runs 17 residues. CDR1 is SGHTA and CDR2 is FQGNSA in the germline V gene. Trimming took 4 bases from V and 2 from J, leaving 21 bases between them. The CDR3 DNA is TGTGCCAGCAGCTCGTACCATGGCACAGCCCAAACCTACGAGCAGTACTTC. The encoded protein is CASSSYHGTAQTYEQYF.

The gene calls are TRBV7-1 and TRBJ1-5; D might be TRBD1 (6 bases). TRBV7-1 carries the ORF label, with uncertain function. This CDR3 spans 15 amino acids. Trimming pared 5 bases from V and 0 bases from J, leaving 11 bases between. For the CDR3, the DNA is TGTGCCAGCAGCCCACAGGGTGCTAGCAATCAGCCCCAGCATTTT. Translating it yields CASSPQGASNQPQHF.

V gene TRBV27 combines with J gene TRBJ2-7; D possibly corresponds to TRBD1 (5 bases). The V end was cut by 8 bases, the J end by 2 bases, with 10 bases between. The CDR3 is made up of 12 amino acids. CDR1 MNHEY and CDR2 SMNVEV come from the germline V gene (reference sequence). CDR3 loop: CASHDSPYEQYF. The CDR3 region has the DNA TGTGCCAGCCACGACAGTCCCTACGAGCAGTACTTC.

This sequence joins TRBV9 and TRBJ2-1; D is uncertain. The CDR3 is 14 amino acids. Germline V gene data show CDR1 as SGDLS and CDR2 as YYNGEE. The ends were cut back, 3 bases at V and 5 bases at J, with 12 bases in the middle. The CDR3 nucleotides are TGTGCCAGCAGCGGAGAAGTAAAGAACAATGAGCAGTTCTTC. This codes for CASSGEVKNNEQFF. The whole variable domain, remainder taken from reference TRBV9 and TRBJ2-1, is DSGVTQTPKHLITATGQRVTLRCSPRSGDLSVYWYQQSLDQGLQFLIQYYNGEERAKGNILERFSAQQFPDLHSELNLSSLELGDSALYFCASSGEVKNNEQFFGPGTRLTVL.

This chain uses TRBV7-3 with TRBJ2-1, with D perhaps TRBD2 (5 bases). Per germline, CDR1 SGHTA and CDR2 FQGTGA. V shed 5 bases and J shed 0 bases, with 20 bases lying between them. The CDR3 contains 18 residues. The CDR3 DNA reads TGTGCCAGCAGCCCCTCCAGGAGGATAGGGTCCTCCTACAATGAGCAGTTCTTC. Translated: CASSPSRRIGSSYNEQFF. The complete variable domain, with remaining parts taken from reference TRBV7-3 and TRBJ2-1, reads GAGVSQTPSNKVTEKGKYVELRCDPISGHTALYWYRQSLGQGPEFLIYFQGTGAADDSGLPNDRFFAVRPEGSVSTLKIQRTERGDSAVYLCASSPSRRIGSSYNEQFFGPGTRLTVL.

This clone has just one count. The chain recombines TRBV4-3 with TRBJ2-6; tentative D call: TRBD2 (6 bases). Germline V CDR1 and CDR2: LGHNA, YSLEER. V dropped 0 bases and J dropped 0 bases, with 21 bases sitting between them. The CDR3 consists of 21 residues. This chain's CDR3 is CASSQDWGLPNPGSGANVLTF. As DNA, the CDR3 is TGCGCCAGCAGCCAAGATTGGGGACTCCCGAACCCGGGCTCTGGGGCCAACGTCCTGACTTTC.

The J gene is TRBJ1-4, the V gene TRBV30; TRBD1 aligns across 7 bases. Trimming cost V 2 bases and J 6 bases; bases outside gene matches: 9. The length of the CDR3 is 15 residues. CDR1 and CDR2 from the germline V gene are GTSNPN and SVGIG (reference sequence). This chain's CDR3 is CAWSLIGTVDEKLFF. The CDR3 nucleotides read TGTGCCTGGAGTCTAATAGGGACAGTGGATGAAAAACTGTTTTTT.

Only a few counts were recorded for this clone. This chain links TRBV4-3 with TRBJ2-2, with no clear D. Germline assignment: CDR1 LGHNA and CDR2 YSLEER. The CDR3 is 13 amino acids. V was clipped by 1 base and J by 6 bases, with 6 bases between them. The DNA for the CDR3 is TGCGCCAGCAGCCAAGGGATTCCCGGGGAGCTGTTTTTT. Protein product: CASSQGIPGELFF.

A few counts support this clone. In DNA form, the CDR3 reads TGTGCCAGCAGTTCGAGCGGGAATCGAAACGAGCAGTACTTC. Translated: CASSSSGNRNEQYF. This sequence joins TRBV11-2 and TRBJ2-7; 7 bases map to TRBD2. Looked up from germline, CDR1 is SGHAT and CDR2 is FQNNGV. V lost 6 bases and J lost 5; bases outside the gene matches: 10. The length of the CDR3 is 14 residues.

The rearrangement uses TRBV9 and TRBJ2-5; 7 bases agree with TRBD2. Germline V gene lookup returns CDR1 SGDLS and CDR2 YYNGEE. This CDR3 spans 18 amino acids. Losses at the gene ends were 3 bases for V and 5 bases for J; bases not matched to a gene: 19. The CDR3 nucleotides are TGTGCCAGCAGCGCAACATTATCGAACAGCGGGGCGGGGGAGACCCAGTACTTC. This encodes CASSATLSNSGAGETQYF.

The V and J genes are TRBV5-1 and TRBJ1-4, with no clear D. Germline V gene data show CDR1 as SGHRS and CDR2 as YFSETQ. V lost 0 bases, J lost 2 bases, and 11 bases lay in between. The length of the CDR3 is 16 residues. The CDR3 here is CASSLGRGGTNEKLFF. CDR3 nucleotide sequence: TGCGCCAGCAGCTTGGGTCGCGGTGGCACTAATGAAAAACTGTTTTTT.

The chain carries TRBV7-9 and TRBJ2-1; a weak D match, TRBD2 (5 bases). The V gene lost 2 bases and the J gene lost 1 base, with 12 bases spanning the gap. Germline V CDR1 and CDR2: SEHNR, FQNEAQ (reference sequence). The CDR3 runs to 16 residues. The CDR3 nucleotides are TGTGCCAGCAGCTTATTACTAACGGGGTCCTACAATGAGCAGTTCTTC. Protein: CASSLLLTGSYNEQFF.

About this clone: Additional DNA sequences in this sample encode the identical CDR3. The CDR3 loop reads CASSPPGLRGYTF. The CDR3, as DNA: TGTGCCAGCAGTCCCCCGGGTTTAAGGGGCTACACCTTC. The chain couples TRBV27 to TRBJ1-2; unclear D gene. The germline V gene has CDR1 MNHEY and CDR2 SMNVEV (reference sequence). The CDR3 runs to 13 residues. The V gene lost 5 bases and the J gene lost 8 bases, with 15 bases spanning the gap.

CDR3 coding DNA: TGTGCCAGCAGTGGCCCGGGACAGGGCCAAAATCAGCCCCAGCATTTT. Translating gives CASSGPGQGQNQPQHF. This chain joins TRBV2 and TRBJ1-5; 9 bases agree with TRBD1. CDR1 is SNHLY and CDR2 is FYNNEI in the germline V gene. There are 16 residues in the CDR3. V shed 4 bases, J shed 4 bases, and the junction held 8 bases outside the gene matches.

The rearrangement links TRBV7-2 to TRBJ1-4, with 7 bases matching TRBD1. The CDR3 is 16 residues long. V was clipped by 5 bases and J by 0 bases; unmatched bases: 6. Germline CDR1 and CDR2: SGHTA and FQGNSA. CDR3 nucleotides: TGTGCCAGCAGCCATCTACAGGGGACAACTAATGAAAAACTGTTTTTT. Protein sequence: CASSHLQGTTNEKLFF. Using reference TRBV7-2 and TRBJ1-4 for the parts outside the CDR3, the full variable domain is GAGVSQSPSNKVTEKGKDVELRCDPISGHTALYWYRQSLGQGLEFLIYFQGNSAPDKSGLPSDRFSAERTGGSVSTLTIQRTQQEDSAVYLCASSHLQGTTNEKLFFGSGTQLSVL.

The CDR3 DNA sequence: TGTGCCAGCAGCGTGGGCGGGAGCCCCCAAGAGACCCAGTACTTC. It specifies CASSVGGSPQETQYF. The rearrangement uses TRBV9 and TRBJ2-5, with 7 bases fitting TRBD2. This CDR3 spans 15 amino acids. The trim removed 2 bases at V and 1 base at J, leaving 5 bases unmatched. Germline V gives CDR1 SGDLS, CDR2 YYNGEE.

J is TRBJ2-7 and V is TRBV5-5; perhaps TRBD2 as D (5 bases). Germline CDR1 SGHKS, CDR2 YYEKEE (reference sequence). Trimming pared 2 bases from V and 3 bases from J, leaving 24 bases between. The CDR3 spans 18 residues. The CDR3: CASSFPFGPREYGYEQYF. The CDR3 DNA sequence: TGTGCCAGCAGCTTCCCTTTTGGGCCCCGGGAATATGGCTACGAGCAGTACTTC.

The CDR3 region is CASSAAGYGYTF. The CDR3 bases are TGTGCCAGCAGCGCGGCCGGCTATGGCTACACCTTC. V gene TRBV2 combines with J gene TRBJ1-2; D ambiguous. Germline V gene lookup returns CDR1 SNHLY and CDR2 FYNNEI. Trimming pared 6 bases from V and 4 bases from J, leaving 9 bases between. There are 12 residues in the CDR3.

This chain links TRBV28 with TRBJ1-3, with D unresolved. CDR3 length: 17 residues. V lost 1 base and J lost 0, with 13 bases in between. Germline CDR1 is MDHEN and CDR2 is SYDVKM. CDR3 sequence (DNA): TGTGCCAGCAGTTTATTTCGCTGGAGGATCTCTGGAAACACCATATATTTT. Its protein product is CASSLFRWRISGNTIYF. Full variable domain (outside the CDR3, taken from reference TRBV28 and TRBJ1-3): DVKVTQSSRYLVKRTGEKVFLECVQDMDHENMFWYRQDPGLGLRLIYFSYDVKMKEKGDIPEGYSVSREKKERFSLILESASTNQTSMYLCASSLFRWRISGNTIYFGEGSWLTVV.